This TCR beta chain came from a study of blood T cell repertoires in COVID-19 (dated by TCRdb to about 2020). A note on the overall study: The collaborator samples originated in the United States, Italy and Spain and spanned the acute and convalescent phases of COVID-19. The prospective study material was composed of cDNA or gDNA derived from T cells, B-cell-depleted T cells, or PBMCs. Subjects who had been exposed to COVID-19, were actively infected with it, or had recovered from it provided the deeply sampled blood TCRbeta repertoires that made up the dataset. The repertoires were released in a freely available public database meant as a resource for research on the immune response to SARS-CoV-2. Samples came from the ongoing ImmuneRACE study (first 160 participants) plus 1,254 subjects from 6 global collaborators. Nearly every sample came with metadata listing a de-identified subject ID, COVID-19 status, age in years and sex. Where available, HLA class I and class II types were taken from metadata supplied by the sample provider and were not determined by assay-based typing.

From a lookup of the germline V gene, CDR1 and CDR2 are KGHDR and SFDVKD. Compared with germline, V lacks 11 bases and J lacks 5 bases; bases without a gene match: 8. From the cysteine up to the phenylalanine, the CDR3 has a length of 12 residues. Only the CDR3 DNA stays, 36 bases, in frame from base 1. TCRbeta CDR3 regions were amplified from genomic DNA by means of the immunoSEQ Assay, a bias-controlled multiplex PCR. As for the authors' bioinformatics: Within the assay, amplification of reference gene primers was used to estimate how many nucleated cells each sample contained. To quantify the absolute abundance of each unique TCRbeta CDR3 rearrangement, sequence reads were collapsed and filtered. For each sample, productive Simpson clonality was calculated by taking the square root of Simpson's diversity index across productive rearrangements. Held by TCRdb, this immuneACCESS table contains in-frame sequences only and omits some clones. Under half of the omission traces to an unresolved V gene where checked; the cause of the rest is unknown. That table gives V, J and clone size, and the DNA gave D and trimming. This sample comprises 200,000 to 250,000 clones, approximately 80% of them detected only once. Roughly 7% of the sample lies in the top ten.

Concerning this clone itself: What antigen it recognizes has not been identified. Per-base qualities were not stored, and no clone one base away is much larger.

One collaborating source in Seattle enrolled patients during active infection and followed them longitudinally through the course of disease. Whole blood was collected in K2EDTA tubes by collaborating institutions according to the institutions' own protocols. For TCRbeta analysis, collaborators shipped samples as frozen whole blood, isolated PBMCs, or DNA extracted from either of those sample types. Study-wide findings and limitations: Clinical and demographic metadata were provided uncurated, with the amount varying by source and participant.

Sample: peripheral blood. The sequence links TRBV24-1 to TRBJ2-7; 7 bases in between match TRBD1. The source of this sequence is a woman aged 80 or over with COVID-19, enrolled during active disease. The nucleotide sequence is given as TGTGCCAAGGTACAGGGGAACCACGAGCAGTACTTC. It encodes CAKVQGNHEQYF.